This is a list of T cell receptor beta chains from one sample in a study of cytomegalovirus exposure and HLA in healthy donors. The protocol was immunoSEQ multiplex PCR, while the TCRdb copy is restricted to in-frame clones and leaves out a portion. The sample lists about 160,000 clones, less than 90% seen once, with roughly 2% in the top ten. The sequencing sample was made of PBMCs. The receptors originated from a woman aged 18-35 years in good health and CMV-seronegative. CDR3s include the opening cysteine and the closing phenylalanine or tryptophan. Fields, in order: CDR3 DNA, CDR3 protein, clone size, V gene, D gene, J gene. D genes are given only for firm matches. Size values are once, few and many counts, or a class for expanded clones, and some rows have none.

CDR3 DNA: TGTGCCAGCAGCCTGCCGATTGGTCAGGGAAACACCATATATTTT
CDR3 protein: CASSLPIGQGNTIYF
clone size: -
V gene: TRBV28
D gene: -
J gene: TRBJ1-3

CDR3 DNA: TGTGCCAGCAGCCCCCAGGGGGCCAAGACCCAGTACTTC
CDR3 protein: CASSPQGAKTQYF
clone size: -
V gene: TRBV5-4
D gene: TRBD1
J gene: TRBJ2-5

CDR3 DNA: TGTGCCAGCAGTGCGGAAGCGGGGACGCAAGAGACCCAGTACTTC
CDR3 protein: CASSAEAGTQETQYF
clone size: -
V gene: TRBV6-4
D gene: TRBD2
J gene: TRBJ2-5

CDR3 DNA: TGTGCCAGCGGGCTACTAGCTCTTTCGACCCAGTACTTC
CDR3 protein: CASGLLALSTQYF
clone size: -
V gene: TRBV28
D gene: -
J gene: TRBJ2-5

CDR3 DNA: TGTGCCAGCGGACTAGCGCACACGAACACCGGGGAGCTGTTTTTT
CDR3 protein: CASGLAHTNTGELFF
clone size: -
V gene: TRBV6-5
D gene: TRBD2
J gene: TRBJ2-2

CDR3 DNA: TGTGCCAGCAGCTTCGCTCGGGACAGTGGAGAAGCTTTCTTT
CDR3 protein: CASSFARDSGEAFF
clone size: once
V gene: TRBV14
D gene: TRBD1
J gene: TRBJ1-1

CDR3 DNA: TGTGCCAGCAGCCCTGCTGAGAAATCTGGGGCCAACGTCCTGACTTTC
CDR3 protein: CASSPAEKSGANVLTF
clone size: -
V gene: TRBV28
D gene: -
J gene: TRBJ2-6

CDR3 DNA: TGTGCCAGCACCAGAGGGACAGCAAAATACTATGGCTACCCCTTC
CDR3 protein: CASTRGTAKYYGYPF
clone size: once
V gene: TRBV6-5
D gene: TRBD1
J gene: TRBJ1-2

CDR3 DNA: TGTGCCAGCAGTTCCGAGTACTATGGCTACACCTTC
CDR3 protein: CASSSEYYGYTF
clone size: once
V gene: TRBV28
D gene: -
J gene: TRBJ1-2

CDR3 DNA: TGTGCCTGGAGTTCCGGGGGCTCCTATAATTCACCCCTCCACTTT
CDR3 protein: CAWSSGGSYNSPLHF
clone size: -
V gene: TRBV30
D gene: -
J gene: TRBJ1-6

CDR3 DNA: TGTGCCAGCAGTTTAAGGACTAGCGGGCCCACAGATACGCAGTATTTT
CDR3 protein: CASSLRTSGPTDTQYF
clone size: -
V gene: TRBV27
D gene: TRBD2
J gene: TRBJ2-3

CDR3 DNA: TGCGCCAGCAGCTTGGGGTGGAGGGTGGGACAGTTTTTGATAGGGAGCAATGAGCAGTTCTTC
CDR3 protein: CASSLGWRVGQFLIGSNEQFF
clone size: -
V gene: TRBV5-1
D gene: -
J gene: TRBJ2-1

CDR3 DNA: TGTGCCAGCAGCTTCCCAGAGGGAGGCACTGAAGCTTTCTTT
CDR3 protein: CASSFPEGGTEAFF
clone size: -
V gene: TRBV7-9
D gene: -
J gene: TRBJ1-1

CDR3 DNA: TGTGCCTGTGAATCCGGGACAGGGGACCTTTTT
CDR3 protein: CACESGTGDLF
clone size: -
V gene: TRBV30
D gene: TRBD1
J gene: TRBJ2-3

CDR3 DNA: TGTGCCTGGAGTGCCGGACAGGGAAATAATTCACCCCTCCACTTT
CDR3 protein: CAWSAGQGNNSPLHF
clone size: -
V gene: TRBV30
D gene: TRBD1
J gene: TRBJ1-6

CDR3 DNA: TGTGCCAGCAGTCTCCGGGACAGGGGCTACGAGCAGTACTTC
CDR3 protein: CASSLRDRGYEQYF
clone size: few
V gene: TRBV6-1
D gene: TRBD1
J gene: TRBJ2-7

CDR3 DNA: TGTGCCAGCAAAGGCGGGACAGGGTATGATACGCAGTATTTT
CDR3 protein: CASKGGTGYDTQYF
clone size: -
V gene: TRBV6-1
D gene: TRBD1
J gene: TRBJ2-3

CDR3 DNA: TGTGCCAGCAGTGGGGCAACCTACGAGCAGTACTTC
CDR3 protein: CASSGATYEQYF
clone size: -
V gene: TRBV6-4
D gene: -
J gene: TRBJ2-7

CDR3 DNA: TGTGCCAGCAGCTTATGGGGAGGGGAGTATGGCTACACCTTC
CDR3 protein: CASSLWGGEYGYTF
clone size: once
V gene: TRBV7-9
D gene: -
J gene: TRBJ1-2

CDR3 DNA: TGCGCCAGCAGCCAAGAGGGACTAGCGGGAGATGAGCAGTTCTTC
CDR3 protein: CASSQEGLAGDEQFF
clone size: -
V gene: TRBV4-1
D gene: TRBD2
J gene: TRBJ2-1

CDR3 DNA: TGTGCCAGCAGCCAAGTTTATTCAGGCGAGCAGTACTTC
CDR3 protein: CASSQVYSGEQYF
clone size: -
V gene: TRBV14
D gene: -
J gene: TRBJ2-7

CDR3 DNA: TGTGCCAGCAGCTTCGGACTTACCACAGATACGCAGTATTTT
CDR3 protein: CASSFGLTTDTQYF
clone size: -
V gene: TRBV5-6
D gene: -
J gene: TRBJ2-3

CDR3 DNA: TGTGCCAGTCCAGGGGCGCGCGGCTACACCTTC
CDR3 protein: CASPGARGYTF
clone size: -
V gene: TRBV19
D gene: -
J gene: TRBJ1-2

CDR3 DNA: TGTGCCAGCAGCGCCGAGGGGGGGTCGGGTTCCACTGAAGCTTTCTTT
CDR3 protein: CASSAEGGSGSTEAFF
clone size: -
V gene: TRBV7-2
D gene: -
J gene: TRBJ1-1

CDR3 DNA: TGTGCCAGCAGTGGGGGACAGGGGTCCTACGAGCAGTACTTC
CDR3 protein: CASSGGQGSYEQYF
clone size: -
V gene: TRBV25-1
D gene: TRBD1
J gene: TRBJ2-7

CDR3 DNA: TGCAGTGGACAGATTTTGACTGAAGCTTTCTTT
CDR3 protein: CSGQILTEAFF
clone size: -
V gene: TRBV20-1
D gene: -
J gene: TRBJ1-1

CDR3 DNA: TGCGCCAGCAGTTTGCCCGGTAGCGGGAGATATGGCGAGCAGTACTTC
CDR3 protein: CASSLPGSGRYGEQYF
clone size: -
V gene: TRBV5-1
D gene: TRBD2
J gene: TRBJ2-7

CDR3 DNA: TGCGCCAGCAGCCTACGACACACCCGAGAGACCCAGTACTTC
CDR3 protein: CASSLRHTRETQYF
clone size: -
V gene: TRBV5-1
D gene: -
J gene: TRBJ2-5

CDR3 DNA: TGCGCCAGCAGCTTAAATCCGGGACAGGGGTTGCATGAGCAGTTCTTC
CDR3 protein: CASSLNPGQGLHEQFF
clone size: -
V gene: TRBV5-1
D gene: TRBD1
J gene: TRBJ2-1

CDR3 DNA: TGTGCCAGCAGCCTCGGACATTACAATGAGCAGTTCTTC
CDR3 protein: CASSLGHYNEQFF
clone size: -
V gene: TRBV11-2
D gene: -
J gene: TRBJ2-1

CDR3 DNA: TGTGCCAGCAGAATCATAGAGGGAGTCCCCAATTCACCCCTCCACTTT
CDR3 protein: CASRIIEGVPNSPLHF
clone size: -
V gene: TRBV28
D gene: -
J gene: TRBJ1-6

CDR3 DNA: TGTGCCAGCAGCGTTTTGACAGGGGGCCTAACTGAAGCTTTCTTT
CDR3 protein: CASSVLTGGLTEAFF
clone size: -
V gene: TRBV9
D gene: TRBD1
J gene: TRBJ1-1

CDR3 DNA: TGTGCCAGCAGTCCGGGACAAACCTACGAGCAGTACTTC
CDR3 protein: CASSPGQTYEQYF
clone size: -
V gene: TRBV7-7
D gene: -
J gene: TRBJ2-7

CDR3 DNA: TGTGCCAGCAGCGTAGGGGTAGGGAGCAATGAGCAGTTCTTC
CDR3 protein: CASSVGVGSNEQFF
clone size: -
V gene: TRBV9
D gene: -
J gene: TRBJ2-1

CDR3 DNA: TGTGCCAGCACCCCGGGTCGGTGGACCGGGGAGCTGTTTTTT
CDR3 protein: CASTPGRWTGELFF
clone size: -
V gene: TRBV11-2
D gene: -
J gene: TRBJ2-2

CDR3 DNA: TGTGCCTGGGGGTCGGGCTTGGGGCTTGATACGCAGTATTTT
CDR3 protein: CAWGSGLGLDTQYF
clone size: -
V gene: TRBV30
D gene: -
J gene: TRBJ2-3

CDR3 DNA: TGTGCCAGCAGCTTCCGCTTAGCGGGGGCGAGCGATACGCAGTATTTT
CDR3 protein: CASSFRLAGASDTQYF
clone size: -
V gene: TRBV7-6
D gene: TRBD2
J gene: TRBJ2-3

CDR3 DNA: TGTGCCAGTAGTATGCCCGACAGGGGGAACACTGAAGCTTTCTTT
CDR3 protein: CASSMPDRGNTEAFF
clone size: -
V gene: TRBV19
D gene: TRBD1
J gene: TRBJ1-1

CDR3 DNA: TGTGCCAGCAGTTACGACAGTTGGCAGCCCCAGCATTTT
CDR3 protein: CASSYDSWQPQHF
clone size: -
V gene: TRBV6-5
D gene: -
J gene: TRBJ1-5

CDR3 DNA: TGTGCCAGCAGTTCGACTAGCGGGGGAACAAATGAGCAGTTCTTC
CDR3 protein: CASSSTSGGTNEQFF
clone size: -
V gene: TRBV6-5
D gene: TRBD2
J gene: TRBJ2-1

CDR3 DNA: TGTGCCAGCAGCTTATTCGGAGCGGGAGAAGAGACCCAGTACTTC
CDR3 protein: CASSLFGAGEETQYF
clone size: -
V gene: TRBV7-3
D gene: TRBD2
J gene: TRBJ2-5

CDR3 DNA: TGTGCCAGCAGAGGACTAGCGGGAGGCCTAAATGAGCAGTTCTTC
CDR3 protein: CASRGLAGGLNEQFF
clone size: -
V gene: TRBV6-5
D gene: TRBD2
J gene: TRBJ2-1

CDR3 DNA: TGTGCCAGCAGGGGGCGCCCCACCGGGGAGCTGTTTTTT
CDR3 protein: CASRGRPTGELFF
clone size: -
V gene: TRBV28
D gene: -
J gene: TRBJ2-2

CDR3 DNA: TGTGCCAGCAGCCGAGTTGCACTCCACGGGGAAAACATTCAGTACTTC
CDR3 protein: CASSRVALHGENIQYF
clone size: -
V gene: TRBV27
D gene: -
J gene: TRBJ2-4

CDR3 DNA: TGTGCCAGCAGCAACCAGGGGGCGGGAGGCTACACCTTC
CDR3 protein: CASSNQGAGGYTF
clone size: -
V gene: TRBV28
D gene: TRBD1
J gene: TRBJ1-2

CDR3 DNA: TGTGCCAGCAGTGAAGGGACAGCCTACGAGCAGTACTTC
CDR3 protein: CASSEGTAYEQYF
clone size: -
V gene: TRBV2
D gene: -
J gene: TRBJ2-7

CDR3 DNA: TGTGCCACCAGCACGCCGGGGGATCCTTCACCCCTCCACTTT
CDR3 protein: CATSTPGDPSPLHF
clone size: -
V gene: TRBV15
D gene: -
J gene: TRBJ1-6

CDR3 DNA: TGTGCCAGCACCCCCCTCGGGAACGAGCAGTACTTC
CDR3 protein: CASTPLGNEQYF
clone size: -
V gene: TRBV2
D gene: -
J gene: TRBJ2-7

CDR3 DNA: TGTGCCTGGAGTGTACGAAGGCGGTGGACCAAAAACATTCAGTACTTC
CDR3 protein: CAWSVRRRWTKNIQYF
clone size: -
V gene: TRBV30
D gene: -
J gene: TRBJ2-4

CDR3 DNA: TGTGCCAGCAGCGTAGATCCCGTCGGAGGCAATCAGCCCCAGCATTTT
CDR3 protein: CASSVDPVGGNQPQHF
clone size: -
V gene: TRBV9
D gene: -
J gene: TRBJ1-5

CDR3 DNA: TGTGCCAGCAGCTCCCGTTGGGGTAGCGGGAGTAGCGAGCAGTACTTC
CDR3 protein: CASSSRWGSGSSEQYF
clone size: -
V gene: TRBV11-2
D gene: TRBD2
J gene: TRBJ2-7

CDR3 DNA: TGCGCCAGCAGCTTGACCCCAACAGGGGCGGGTCAGGAGACCCAGTACTTC
CDR3 protein: CASSLTPTGAGQETQYF
clone size: -
V gene: TRBV5-1
D gene: TRBD1
J gene: TRBJ2-5

CDR3 DNA: TGCGCCAGCAGTTTCCTCCGGGACAGGGGCACCACAGATACGCAGTATTTT
CDR3 protein: CASSFLRDRGTTDTQYF
clone size: -
V gene: TRBV5-1
D gene: TRBD1
J gene: TRBJ2-3

CDR3 DNA: TGTGCCAGCAGCCAGGGATCCGTCACCGGGGAGCTGTTTTTT
CDR3 protein: CASSQGSVTGELFF
clone size: -
V gene: TRBV25-1
D gene: -
J gene: TRBJ2-2

CDR3 DNA: TGTGCCAGCAGCTTGGGACTAGCGGGACTTTACAATGAGCAGTTCTTC
CDR3 protein: CASSLGLAGLYNEQFF
clone size: -
V gene: TRBV5-6
D gene: TRBD2
J gene: TRBJ2-1

CDR3 DNA: TGTGCCAGCAGGACATACAGGGGCGGCAATCAGCCCCAGCATTTT
CDR3 protein: CASRTYRGGNQPQHF
clone size: -
V gene: TRBV6-5
D gene: TRBD1
J gene: TRBJ1-5

CDR3 DNA: TGTGCCAGCGGGGCAAATCCTGGGACCCAGTACTTC
CDR3 protein: CASGANPGTQYF
clone size: -
V gene: TRBV5-4
D gene: -
J gene: TRBJ2-5

CDR3 DNA: TGTGCCAGCAGTAACGCCCAGGGAAGCAATCAGCCCCAGCATTTT
CDR3 protein: CASSNAQGSNQPQHF
clone size: -
V gene: TRBV28
D gene: -
J gene: TRBJ1-5

CDR3 DNA: TGTGCCAGCAGCCAAGCGGGGGGGCCCACAGATACGCAGTATTTT
CDR3 protein: CASSQAGGPTDTQYF
clone size: -
V gene: TRBV4-2
D gene: TRBD2
J gene: TRBJ2-3